Listed below are T cell receptor beta chains from one sample, sequenced in a study of T cell responses to AZD1222 COVID-19 vaccine. The repertoire was sequenced with immunoSEQ multiplex PCR; TCRdb's copy has only in-frame clones and lacks some. The sample holds approximately 150,000 clones, roughly nine tenths seen once. The specimen comprised peripheral blood, sampled 28 days after the second dose of the MenACWY control vaccine. All receptors come from an adult who received the MenACWY meningococcal vaccine as a control. CDR3s include the opening cysteine and the closing phenylalanine or tryptophan. The D gene is left open where the match is weak. Clone size is shown for a subset of rows, as once, few, many or a class of expanded clone.

>TRBV7-9|TRBJ1-1|few|TRBD1
TGTGCCAGCGAAGGGACAGGGAAGACTGAAGCTTTCTTT
CASEGTGKTEAFF
>TRBV28|TRBJ2-5|.|TRBD1
TGTGCCAGCATGCCGGCCGGGACAGGAAAGCAAGAGACCCAGTACTTC
CASMPAGTGKQETQYF
>TRBV28|TRBJ1-2|.|.
TGTGCCAGCAGTGGGGGGAATAACTATGGCTACACCTTC
CASSGGNNYGYTF
>TRBV14|TRBJ2-7|.|.
TGTGCCAGCAGCCAAGATGCGACATCGTACGAGCAGTACTTC
CASSQDATSYEQYF
>TRBV5-1|TRBJ2-3|.|TRBD2
TGCGCCAGCAGCTCCGGACTAGCGGGGATTAGCACAGATACGCAGTATTTT
CASSSGLAGISTDTQYF
>TRBV27|TRBJ2-5|.|TRBD2
TGTGCCAGCAGGCGGACTAGCGGGGGGCCCCCAGAGACCCAGTACTTC
CASRRTSGGPPETQYF
>TRBV19|TRBJ2-7|.|TRBD1
TGTGCCAGTAGTATAGTTGGACAGGTCGCCACCGAGCAGTACTTC
CASSIVGQVATEQYF
>TRBV6-2/TRBV6-3|TRBJ2-5|.|.
TGTGCCAGCAGTTGGGGAGGGACAGTGGAGACCCAGTACTTC
CASSWGGTVETQYF
>TRBV12-3/TRBV12-4|TRBJ2-7|.|TRBD1
TGTGCCAGCAGTTTGGGGACAGAATACGAGCAGTACTTC
CASSLGTEYEQYF
>TRBV5-1|TRBJ1-5|.|.
TGCGCCAGCAGCTTGGTGGGCGGAGGTGATCAGCCCCAGCATTTT
CASSLVGGGDQPQHF
>TRBV7-8|TRBJ1-2|.|.
TGTGCCAGCAGCCCAGACAGGCACGGCTACACCTTC
CASSPDRHGYTF
>TRBV24-1|TRBJ2-3|.|.
TGTGCCACCATGGATCCCGGGACTACAGATACGCAGTATTTT
CATMDPGTTDTQYF
>TRBV5-1|TRBJ1-3|.|.
TGCGCCAGCAGCTCAGGACCCCGGGACACCATATATTTT
CASSSGPRDTIYF
>TRBV7-9|TRBJ2-1|.|.
TGTGCCAGCAGCTTACCACTGAGCTCCTACAATGAGCAGTTCTTC
CASSLPLSSYNEQFF